This T cell receptor (beta chain) is from a study of technical replicates of blood from a handful of donors. Generated by immunoSEQ multiplex PCR, the TCRdb table keeps only in-frame clones and is missing some. This sample yields about 88,000 clones, of which roughly 92% are seen a single time; over 0.2% belongs to the top ten. This sequence was found in a human donor in good health. Sequencing was performed on T cells isolated from PBMCs.

The CDR3, as DNA: TGTGCCAGCAGTTACTCGGCTAGCGTAGCCACCTACGAGCAGTACTTC. Protein sequence: CASSYSASVATYEQYF. This rearrangement joins TRBV6-5 to TRBJ2-7, with D perhaps TRBD2 (6 bases). CDR3 length equals 16 residues. Trimming stripped 0 bases from V and 2 bases from J, with 14 bases between. Germline assignment: CDR1 MNHEY and CDR2 SVGAGI.